One T cell receptor beta chain is described in this entry. The assay was immunoSEQ multiplex PCR, and TCRdb's table has in-frame clones only and misses some. The sample consists of 9,500 to 15,000 clones, about 71% of them appearing once. These data come from a study of tissue T cells after allogeneic stem cell transplantation. Trimming took off 5 bases at V and 3 bases at J, with 11 bases between the two ends. This CDR3 has 13 residues. Germline V gene data show CDR1 as SGHAT and CDR2 as FQNNGV. This chain connects TRBV11-2 to TRBJ2-7; D might be TRBD1 (6 bases). The starting material was tissue from the right colon, obtained at autopsy. This TCR derives from a woman aged 18-55 years with breast cancer. In DNA, the CDR3 is TGTGCCAGCAGCCCAGACAGGATCTACGAGCAGTACTTC. As protein: CASSPDRIYEQYF. The variable domain in full, with the rest retrieved from reference TRBV11-2 and TRBJ2-7, is EAGVAQSPRYKIIEKRQSVAFWCNPISGHATLYWYQQILGQGPKLLIQFQNNGVVDDSQLPKDRFSAERLKGVDSTLKIQPAKLEDSAVYLCASSPDRIYEQYFGPGTRLTVT.